The entry below describes one TCR beta chain. Its target is not known. This record belongs to a study of radiotherapy plus CTLA-4 blockade in lung cancer. Study outcomes and limitations: Response, reportedly, was best predicted by interferon-beta along with early blood T cell clone dynamics. TCR clones from tumors expanded in blood after radiotherapy plus ipilimumab.

Repertoires were generated with immunoSEQ multiplex PCR, while TCRdb's copy carries only in-frame clones and drops some. The sample carries about 25,000 clones, roughly 70% recorded once. Chemo-refractory metastatic non-small-cell lung cancer patients were treated with focal radiation plus CTLA-4 blockade with ipilimumab. In germline, CDR1 is SGDLS, CDR2 YYNGEE. J gave up 5 bases and V 0 bases, and 6 bases lay outside the gene matches. This CDR3 is 15 amino acids long. The sample was peripheral blood, taken from a patient treated with radiotherapy plus ipilimumab. This sequence originates from a human donor with non-small cell lung cancer whose response to radiotherapy plus ipilimumab could not be evaluated. The chain couples TRBV9 to TRBJ2-5, with 8 bases identical to TRBD2. CDR3: CASSVATAGVETQYF. CDR3 coding DNA: TGTGCCAGCAGCGTAGCTACAGCGGGAGTCGAGACCCAGTACTTC. Full variable domain (missing parts from reference TRBV9 and TRBJ2-5): DSGVTQTPKHLITATGQRVTLRCSPRSGDLSVYWYQQSLDQGLQFLIQYYNGEERAKGNILERFSAQQFPDLHSELNLSSLELGDSALYFCASSVATAGVETQYFGPGTRLLVL.